Listed below are T cell receptor beta chains from one sample, sequenced in a study of response to subunit inactivated influenza vaccine. From the RT-PCR reads, TCRdb called clonotypes with MiXCR, one entry per CDR3 protein. The sample records over 800,000 distinct CDR3 sequences, 21% being singletons. The sequencing used PBMCs from blood, collected roughly 5 days after vaccination. All receptors come from a man aged 45 to 65 who received an inactivated influenza vaccine. The CDR3 runs from the conserved cysteine through the conserved F or W. D genes are given only for firm matches. A clone size is listed for some rows: how often the clone was seen (once, few, many), or a class if it is expanded.

clone_size	v_call	d_call	j_call	cdr3_length	cdr3_nt	cdr3_aa
few	TRBV20-1	.	TRBJ2-1	14	TGCAGTGCCGTCCTCCGTATGACCTACAATGAGCAGTTCTTC	CSAVLRMTYNEQFF
few	TRBV5-5	TRBD1	TRBJ2-7	16	TGTGCCAGCAGCTTGGCAGGGACAGGGGCCCTCTACGAGCAGTACTTC	CASSLAGTGALYEQYF
.	TRBV15	TRBD2	TRBJ2-1	13	TGTGCCACCAGCGGGCTAGCGGGGGATGAGCAGTTCTTC	CATSGLAGDEQFF
few	TRBV27	.	TRBJ2-5	15	TGTGCCAGCAGTTTAGGAGTGGGGGCTGGAGAGACCCAGTACTTC	CASSLGVGAGETQYF
.	TRBV20-1	TRBD1	TRBJ2-7	14	TGCAGTGCTTTACAGGGGGCCCGAATCTACGAGCAGTACTTC	CSALQGARIYEQYF
few	TRBV2	TRBD1	TRBJ1-5	15	TGTGCCAGCGGAAGACAGGGTTATAGCAATCAGCCCCAGCATTTT	CASGRQGYSNQPQHF
.	TRBV7-2	.	TRBJ2-6	14	TGTGCCAGCAGCATAAACACTGGGGCCAACGTCCTGACTTTC	CASSINTGANVLTF
many	TRBV20-1	.	TRBJ2-2	13	TGCAGTGCTAGGGCTGTGAACACCGGGGAGCTGTTTTTT	CSARAVNTGELFF
few	TRBV7-2	.	TRBJ2-1	14	TGTGCCAGCAGGGCTACTTTCGACTACAATGAGCAGTTCTTC	CASRATFDYNEQFF
few	TRBV18	.	TRBJ2-5	12	TGTGCCAGCTCACCAGAGGGAGAGACCCAGTACTTC	CASSPEGETQYF
few	TRBV29-1	.	TRBJ1-4	14	TGCAGCGTTGTGTTGGACACAACTAATGAAAAACTGTTTTTT	CSVVLDTTNEKLFF
few	TRBV20-1	.	TRBJ2-4	15	TGCAGTGCCCCTGGACAAGGCTTAGCCAAAAACATTCAGTACTTC	CSAPGQGLAKNIQYF
few	TRBV28	TRBD2	TRBJ2-7	14	TGTGCCAGCAGTATCTTAGCGGGATCCTACGAGCAGTACTTC	CASSILAGSYEQYF
.	TRBV7-8	TRBD2	TRBJ2-1	15	TGTGCCAGCAGCTTTATACTAGCGTCGACCAATGAGCAGTTCTTC	CASSFILASTNEQFF
.	TRBV4-3	.	TRBJ2-1	14	TGCGCCAGCAGCCGAGTAGCGGTGACCAATGAGCAGTTCTTC	CASSRVAVTNEQFF
.	TRBV18	.	TRBJ1-2	15	TGTGCCAGCTCACCACGAGGAAATATAGGGTATGGCTACACCTTC	CASSPRGNIGYGYTF
.	TRBV5-1	.	TRBJ2-3	14	TGCGCCAGCAGCTTGGCTTTCGATGGACAAACGCAGTATTTT	CASSLAFDGQTQYF
.	TRBV7-2	.	TRBJ2-5	15	TGTGCCAGCAGCTCCCAAGCCGGACTCCGGGAGACCCAGTACTTC	CASSSQAGLRETQYF
.	TRBV20-1	.	TRBJ2-1	14	TGCAGTGCTGGTTCTAGTTTTCAGTACAATGAGCAGTTCTTC	CSAGSSFQYNEQFF
once	TRBV30	.	TRBJ2-7	15	TGTGCCTGGAGTGGACCGCGTTTCCAGTCCTACGAGCAGTACTTC	CAWSGPRFQSYEQYF
few	TRBV29-1	.	TRBJ2-4	11	TGCAGCGTGGAGGGGGGAAACATTCAGTACTTC	CSVEGGNIQYF
many	TRBV20-1	.	TRBJ2-1	11	TGCAGTGCTAGAATGGTGAATGAGCAGTTCTTC	CSARMVNEQFF
few	TRBV30	.	TRBJ2-1	12	TGTGCCTGGAGTCCTCCCTACAATGAGCAGTTCTTC	CAWSPPYNEQFF